This is a list of T cell receptor beta chains from one sample in a study of blood T cell repertoires in COVID-19. TCRdb keeps only in-frame clones here, not all; method: immunoSEQ multiplex PCR. This sample has more than 300,000 clones; roughly 90% occur once, and the top ten carry roughly 6.7%. Sequencing was carried out using peripheral blood. The receptors originated from a man aged 18 to 29 who had recovered from COVID-19. The CDR3 runs from the conserved cysteine through the conserved F or W. The D gene is left open where the match is weak. Clone size is shown for a subset of rows, as once, few, many or a class of expanded clone.

CASSPPTPSPLHF,TGTGCCAGCAGCCCGCCGACACCTTCACCCCTCCACTTT,-,TRBJ1-6,-,TRBV5-5,13
CASSLQSLAGGSYEQYF,TGTGCCAGCAGCTTACAATCACTAGCGGGGGGCTCCTACGAGCAGTACTTC,TRBD2,TRBJ2-7,-,TRBV7-2,17
CASRLGGIDGYTF,TGTGCCAGCAGGTTGGGAGGTATTGATGGCTACACCTTC,-,TRBJ1-2,-,TRBV12-3/TRBV12-4,13
CASSYSQPRGTGELFF,TGTGCCAGCAGTTATTCTCAACCTAGGGGCACCGGGGAGCTGTTTTTT,-,TRBJ2-2,-,TRBV6-6,16
CASRAAGEGTGELFF,TGTGCCAGCAGGGCGGCGGGGGAGGGCACCGGGGAGCTGTTTTTT,TRBD2,TRBJ2-2,-,TRBV7-3,15
CATRDRVGNTIYF,TGTGCCACCAGAGACAGGGTTGGAAACACCATATATTTT,TRBD1,TRBJ1-3,-,TRBV15,13
CASSPGTSGSTGELFF,TGTGCCAGCAGCCCGGGGACTAGCGGGTCAACCGGGGAGCTGTTTTTT,TRBD2,TRBJ2-2,-,TRBV4-2,16
CASIFRDRGRAGELFF,TGTGCCAGCATCTTCCGGGACAGGGGGCGCGCCGGGGAGCTGTTTTTT,TRBD1,TRBJ2-2,-,TRBV2,16
CASSPRTSGTSGEQFF,TGTGCCAGCAGCCCGAGGACTAGCGGGACCAGCGGTGAGCAGTTCTTC,TRBD2,TRBJ2-1,-,TRBV7-2,16
CASSIFLGQGNTEAFF,TGTGCCAGTAGTATTTTTTTAGGACAGGGAAACACTGAAGCTTTCTTT,TRBD1,TRBJ1-1,-,TRBV19,16
CASSQDQSLGGTEAFF,TGCGCCAGCAGCCAAGATCAAAGCCTGGGGGGCACTGAAGCTTTCTTT,-,TRBJ1-1,-,TRBV4-1,16
CASSLRRDGDRVDF,TGTGCCAGCAGCTTGCGAAGGGATGGGGACAGGGTGGACTTC,TRBD1,TRBJ2-7,-,TRBV7-2,14
CASSQVRVGYTF,TGTGCCAGCAGCCAAGTGAGGGTTGGCTACACCTTC,-,TRBJ1-2,-,TRBV3-1/TRBV3-2,12
CASSIGPGLPPETQYF,TGTGCCAGTAGTATCGGTCCGGGACTACCCCCCGAGACCCAGTACTTC,TRBD2,TRBJ2-5,-,TRBV19,16
CASSLLGGAPTEAFF,TGCGCCAGCAGCTTGTTAGGAGGGGCCCCTACGGAAGCTTTCTTT,-,TRBJ1-1,-,TRBV5-1,15
CASSLGGFSNQPQHF,TGTGCCAGCAGCTTAGGTGGCTTTAGCAATCAGCCCCAGCATTTT,-,TRBJ1-5,-,TRBV7-6,15
CASSEEGYGNTIYF,TGTGCCAGCAGTGAAGAGGGGTATGGAAACACCATATATTTT,-,TRBJ1-3,-,TRBV2,14
CASTIGLADTDTQYF,TGTGCCAGCACCATCGGATTAGCGGACACAGATACGCAGTATTTT,-,TRBJ2-3,-,TRBV7-9,15
CASSQVYRARETQYF,TGCGCCAGCAGCCAAGTTTACAGGGCCCGAGAGACCCAGTACTTC,-,TRBJ2-5,once,TRBV4-1,15
CASSLAAGGNYNEQFF,TGTGCCAGCAGCTTAGCGGCGGGGGGTAACTACAATGAGCAGTTCTTC,TRBD2,TRBJ2-1,few,TRBV7-9,16
CASSPVGQVSFF,TGTGCCAGCAGCCCAGTGGGGCAGGTTTCTTTCTTC,-,TRBJ2-1,-,TRBV11-2,12
CAIGGVGIDTQYF,TGTGCCATAGGGGGTGTGGGGATAGATACGCAGTATTTT,-,TRBJ2-3,-,TRBV2,13
CASSPLLQVSYEQYF,TGTGCCAGCAGTCCCCTCCTTCAGGTATCCTACGAGCAGTACTTC,-,TRBJ2-7,-,TRBV27,15
CASSQVYRGSYNEQFF,TGCGCCAGCAGCCAAGTTTACAGGGGCTCCTACAATGAGCAGTTCTTC,TRBD1,TRBJ2-1,-,TRBV4-3,16
CAIRSGDTGELFF,TGTGCCATCAGAAGCGGAGACACCGGGGAGCTGTTTTTT,-,TRBJ2-2,few,TRBV10-3,13
CASSYSTGPYEQYF,TGTGCCAGCAGTTACTCGACAGGCCCCTACGAGCAGTACTTC,-,TRBJ2-7,-,TRBV6-6,14
CASSPAGQITGNTIYF,TGCGCCAGCAGCCCGGCCGGACAGATAACTGGAAACACCATATATTTT,-,TRBJ1-3,-,TRBV5-1,16
CASSFAANTEAFF,TGTGCCAGCAGTTTCGCGGCGAACACTGAAGCTTTCTTT,-,TRBJ1-1,-,TRBV6-5,13
CASSYRVQGGEQYF,TGTGCCAGCAGTTACCGGGTCCAAGGGGGCGAGCAGTACTTC,-,TRBJ2-7,-,TRBV27,14
CASSRDREYGGAFF,TGTGCCAGCTCAAGGGACAGGGAGTATGGGGGAGCTTTCTTT,TRBD1,TRBJ1-1,-,TRBV18,14
CASRTQGAGYGYTF,TGTGCCAGCAGAACACAGGGGGCCGGCTATGGCTACACCTTC,TRBD1,TRBJ1-2,-,TRBV6-6,14
CASSPGQGGPYGYTF,TGTGCCAGCAGCCCAGGACAGGGAGGACCCTATGGCTACACCTTC,TRBD1,TRBJ1-2,once,TRBV7-9,15
CASSLYKGTSGIDEQFF,TGTGCCAGCAGTTTGTATAAAGGGACTAGCGGTATCGATGAGCAGTTCTTC,TRBD2,TRBJ2-1,-,TRBV28,17
CASSRTGLYGYTF,TGTGCCAGCAGTCGGACAGGGCTCTATGGCTACACCTTC,TRBD1,TRBJ1-2,once,TRBV12-3/TRBV12-4,13
CAISESTSSTDTQYF,TGTGCCATCAGTGAGTCAACTTCTAGCACAGATACGCAGTATTTT,-,TRBJ2-3,-,TRBV10-3,15
CASSPSDRTSTDTQYF,TGTGCCAGCAGTCCGTCAGACAGAACTAGCACAGATACGCAGTATTTT,-,TRBJ2-3,-,TRBV6-2/TRBV6-3,16
CASSPGTESYGYTF,TGTGCCAGCTCACCTGGGACAGAAAGCTATGGCTACACCTTC,TRBD1,TRBJ1-2,-,TRBV18,14
CASRAPGVELFF,TGTGCCAGCAGGGCCCCAGGGGTGGAACTGTTTTTT,-,TRBJ1-4,-,TRBV6-5,12
CASSLEGPYGYTF,TGTGCCAGCAGTTTGGAGGGGCCCTATGGCTACACCTTC,-,TRBJ1-2,-,TRBV28,13
CASSLAPGSNYGYTF,TGTGCCAGCAGCTTAGCCCCAGGCTCTAACTATGGCTACACCTTC,-,TRBJ1-2,-,TRBV7-2,15
CASSQEGEGTEAFF,TGTGCCAGCAGCCAAGAGGGGGAGGGGACTGAAGCTTTCTTT,-,TRBJ1-1,-,TRBV4-2,14
CASSQEGRTGKSHGYTF,TGTGCCAGCAGCCAAGAAGGTAGGACAGGGAAGTCGCATGGCTACACCTTC,TRBD1,TRBJ1-2,-,TRBV3-1/TRBV3-2,17
CASSLTGLSTDTQYF,TGTGCCAGCAGCTTAACGGGACTTAGCACAGATACGCAGTATTTT,-,TRBJ2-3,-,TRBV7-7,15
CASSLAGVDTQYF,TGTGCCAGCAGTTTGGCGGGGGTAGATACGCAGTATTTT,TRBD2,TRBJ2-3,-,TRBV27,13
CASSEAAGAQNTEAFF,TGTGCCAGCAGTGAAGCGGCAGGGGCGCAAAACACTGAAGCTTTCTTT,-,TRBJ1-1,few,TRBV2,16
CASSPIRGREADTQYF,TGTGCCAGCTCACCTATTCGCGGGAGGGAGGCAGATACGCAGTATTTT,TRBD2,TRBJ2-3,-,TRBV18,16
CASSLTGETYNEQFF,TGCGCCAGCAGCTTGACCGGGGAAACCTACAATGAGCAGTTCTTC,-,TRBJ2-1,-,TRBV5-1,15
CASSIATGTGLYEQYF,TGTGCCAGTAGTATAGCTACCGGGACAGGACTCTACGAGCAGTACTTC,TRBD1,TRBJ2-7,once,TRBV19,16
CASSLGGGRSTDTQYF,TGCGCCAGCAGCTTGGGGGGCGGGAGGAGCACAGATACGCAGTATTTT,TRBD2,TRBJ2-3,-,TRBV5-1,16